These 5 T cell receptor beta chains originate from one sample sequenced in a study of shared clonotypes between healthy human individuals. Here immunoSEQ multiplex PCR was the method, and the copy in TCRdb shows in-frame clones only, minus some. The sample lists some 1,400,000 clones, 95% to 97% occurring once. The specimen was naive CD4+ T cells sorted from blood. The subset: CD45RA+ positively selected. These receptors were taken from a man in his thirties or forties in good health.

The chain recombines TRBV2 with TRBJ2-7, with TRBD2 matching 8 bases. The CDR3 contains 15 residues. The trim removed 7 bases at V and 7 bases at J, leaving 15 bases unmatched. Germline lookup yields CDR1 SNHLY and CDR2 FYNNEI. CDR3 nucleotides: TGTGCCAGCATTCCCCAGGGTACTAGCGGAGAAGAGCAGTACTTC. Translating gives CASIPQGTSGEEQYF.

The V and J genes are TRBV6-6 and TRBJ2-7; D may be TRBD1 (6 bases). Between the trimmed V and J ends, which lost 4 bases and 2 bases, there was a span of 12 bases. Germline V CDR1 and CDR2: MNHNY, SVGAGI (reference sequence). There are 14 residues in the CDR3. CDR3 region: CASSFAGEPYEQYF. Written as DNA, the CDR3 is TGTGCCAGCAGTTTCGCAGGGGAACCCTACGAGCAGTACTTC.

The chain links TRBV5-1 to TRBJ2-3; 14 bases map to TRBD2. The V gene's germline CDR1 is SGHRS and CDR2 YFSETQ. The CDR3 totals 19 residues. Trimming took 4 bases from V and 1 from J; bases not matched to a gene: 11. DNA of the CDR3: TGCGCCAGCAGCAGAGAGGGACTAGCGGGAGAGTACGGCACAGATACGCAGTATTTT. This encodes CASSREGLAGEYGTDTQYF.

The V gene is TRBV18, the J gene TRBJ1-1; D is possibly TRBD1 (6 bases). There are 17 residues in the CDR3. The ends were cut back, 6 bases at V and 1 base at J, with 21 bases in the middle. Germline CDR1 reads KGHSH; CDR2 reads LQKENI. CDR3 sequence (DNA): TGTGCCAGCTCGCAAAACAGGGACTTTAAGGCGAACACTGAAGCTTTCTTT. This translates into CASSQNRDFKANTEAFF.

The chain links TRBV10-2 to TRBJ2-3; 7 bases are shared with TRBD2. In germline, CDR1 is WSHSY, CDR2 SAAADI. This CDR3 contains 13 residues. Germline trimming cut 6 bases from V and 6 bases from J; bases unmatched to any gene: 6. The CDR3 is CASRLGGKDTQYF. The CDR3 region has the DNA TGCGCCAGCAGGTTGGGGGGGAAGGATACGCAGTATTTT.